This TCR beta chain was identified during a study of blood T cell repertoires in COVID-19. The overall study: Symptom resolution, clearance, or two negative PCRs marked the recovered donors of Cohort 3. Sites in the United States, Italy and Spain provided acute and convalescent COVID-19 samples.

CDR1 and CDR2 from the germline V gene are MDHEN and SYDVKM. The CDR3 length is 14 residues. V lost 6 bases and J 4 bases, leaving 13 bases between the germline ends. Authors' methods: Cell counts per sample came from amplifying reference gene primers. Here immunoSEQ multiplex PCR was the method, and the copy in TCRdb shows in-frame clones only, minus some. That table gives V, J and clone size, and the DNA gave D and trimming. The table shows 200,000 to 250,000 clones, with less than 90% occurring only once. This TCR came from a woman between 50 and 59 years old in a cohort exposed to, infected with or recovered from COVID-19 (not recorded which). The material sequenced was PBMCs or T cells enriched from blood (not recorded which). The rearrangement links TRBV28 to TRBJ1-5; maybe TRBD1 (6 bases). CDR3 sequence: CASRIGGGNQPQHF. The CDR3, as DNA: TGTGCCAGCAGGATAGGGGGGGGAAATCAGCCCCAGCATTTT.